What follows describes a single T cell receptor (beta chain). This clone was detected a few times. What antigen it recognizes has not been identified. No much larger clonotype is one base removed from it; base qualities were not supplied. Library preparation used the immunoSEQ multiplex PCR assay. The source is immuneACCESS, and TCRdb retained only in-frame sequences with V and J called. Part of the clones is not carried over; for the studies checked, unresolved V genes explain less than half of this, and the remainder is unexplained. Present in this sample are 150,000 to 200,000 clones, approximately 90% of which were seen just once. The ten largest make up approximately 12% of the sample. The germline V gene encodes CDR1 SGHKS and CDR2 YYEKEE (reference sequence). The CDR3 runs 17 residues from the cysteine to the phenylalanine. Solely the CDR3 DNA is kept, with 51 bases framed from the first base. Between the V and J ends, shortened by 4 bases and 4 bases respectively, the junction contains 23 bases.

The data belong to a study of control samples from healthy donors and cancer patients (dated by TCRdb to the early 2020s). Here the chain combines TRBV5-5 and TRBJ1-2, and the D gene may be TRBD1, 5 bases matching. The receptor was isolated from a man younger than 40 in good health. Sequencing used blood. CDR3 region: CASSPSPRQGSPYGYTF. The bases are TGTGCCAGCAGCCCCTCCCCACGGCAGGGAAGCCCCTATGGCTACACCTTC. Extended through the reference TRBV5-5 and TRBJ1-2 proteins, this CDR3 yields the full variable domain: DAGVTQSPTHLIKTRGQQVTLRCSPISGHKSVSWYQQVLGQGPQFIFQYYEKEERGRGNFPDRFSARQFPNYSSELNVNALLLGDSALYLCASSPSPRQGSPYGYTFGSGTRLTVV.